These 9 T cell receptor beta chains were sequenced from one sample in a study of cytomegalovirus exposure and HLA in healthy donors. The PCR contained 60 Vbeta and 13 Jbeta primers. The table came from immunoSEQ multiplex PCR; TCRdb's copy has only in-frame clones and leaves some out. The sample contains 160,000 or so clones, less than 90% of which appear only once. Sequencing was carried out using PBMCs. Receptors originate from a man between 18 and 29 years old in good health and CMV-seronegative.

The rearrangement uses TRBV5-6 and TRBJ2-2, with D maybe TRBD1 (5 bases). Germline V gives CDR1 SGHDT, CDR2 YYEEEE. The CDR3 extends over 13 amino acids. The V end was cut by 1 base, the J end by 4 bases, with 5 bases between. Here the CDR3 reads CASSLQGTGELFF. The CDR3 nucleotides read TGTGCCAGCAGCTTGCAGGGCACCGGGGAGCTGTTTTTT. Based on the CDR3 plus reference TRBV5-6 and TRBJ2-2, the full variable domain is DAGVTQSPTHLIKTRGQQVTLRCSPKSGHDTVSWYQQALGQGPQFIFQYYEEEERQRGNFPDRFSGHQFPNYSSELNVNALLLGDSALYLCASSLQGTGELFFGEGSRLTVL.

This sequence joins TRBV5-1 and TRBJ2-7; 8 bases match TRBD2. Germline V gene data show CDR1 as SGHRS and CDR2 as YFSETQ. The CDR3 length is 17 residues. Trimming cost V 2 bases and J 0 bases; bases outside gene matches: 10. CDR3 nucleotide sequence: TGCGCCAGCAGCTTACACGGGAGGGCCCAATTCTCCTACGAGCAGTACTTC. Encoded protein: CASSLHGRAQFSYEQYF.

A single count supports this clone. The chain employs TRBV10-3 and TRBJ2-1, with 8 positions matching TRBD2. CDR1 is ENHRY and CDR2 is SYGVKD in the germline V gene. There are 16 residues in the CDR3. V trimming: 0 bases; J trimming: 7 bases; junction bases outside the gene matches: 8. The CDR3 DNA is TGTGCCATCAGTGAGTCGGGCGGGAGGAGGGAGAATGAGCAGTTCTTC. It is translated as CAISESGGRRENEQFF.

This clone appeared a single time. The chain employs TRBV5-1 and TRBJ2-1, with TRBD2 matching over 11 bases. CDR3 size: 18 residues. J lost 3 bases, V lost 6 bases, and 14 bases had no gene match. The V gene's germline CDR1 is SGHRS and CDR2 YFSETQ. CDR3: CASTPGGLAEGLYNEQFF. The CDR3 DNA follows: TGCGCCAGCACCCCAGGGGGACTAGCGGAAGGGCTCTACAATGAGCAGTTCTTC.

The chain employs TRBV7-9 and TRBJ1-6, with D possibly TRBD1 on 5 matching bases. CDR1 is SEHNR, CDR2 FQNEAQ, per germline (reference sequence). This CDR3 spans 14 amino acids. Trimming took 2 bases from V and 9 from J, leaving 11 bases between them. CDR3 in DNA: TGTGCCAGCAGCTTACAGGGTTTGGGTTCACCCCTCCACTTT. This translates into CASSLQGLGSPLHF.

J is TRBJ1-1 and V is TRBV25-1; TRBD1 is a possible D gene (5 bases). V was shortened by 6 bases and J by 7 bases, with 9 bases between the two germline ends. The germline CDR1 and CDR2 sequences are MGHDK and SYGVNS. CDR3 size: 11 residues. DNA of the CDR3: TGTGCCAGCAGGCAGGGATTTGAAGCTTTCTTT. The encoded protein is CASRQGFEAFF.

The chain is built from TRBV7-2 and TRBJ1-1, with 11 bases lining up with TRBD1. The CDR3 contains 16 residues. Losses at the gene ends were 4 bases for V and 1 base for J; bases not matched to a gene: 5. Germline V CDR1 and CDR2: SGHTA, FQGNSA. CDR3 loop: CASSSTGTGGNTEAFF. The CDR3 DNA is TGTGCCAGCAGCTCAACCGGGACAGGGGGGAACACTGAAGCTTTCTTT.

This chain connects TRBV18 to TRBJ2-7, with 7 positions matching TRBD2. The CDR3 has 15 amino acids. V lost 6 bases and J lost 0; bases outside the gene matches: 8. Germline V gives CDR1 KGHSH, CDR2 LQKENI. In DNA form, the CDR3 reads TGTGCCAGCTCGCCCTCTAGCGGAAGCTCCTACGAGCAGTACTTC. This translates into CASSPSSGSSYEQYF. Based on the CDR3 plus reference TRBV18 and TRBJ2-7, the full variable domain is NAGVMQNPRHLVRRRGQEARLRCSPMKGHSHVYWYRQLPEEGLKFMVYLQKENIIDESGMPKERFSAEFPKEGPSILRIQQVVRGDSAAYFCASSPSSGSSYEQYFGPGTRLTVT.

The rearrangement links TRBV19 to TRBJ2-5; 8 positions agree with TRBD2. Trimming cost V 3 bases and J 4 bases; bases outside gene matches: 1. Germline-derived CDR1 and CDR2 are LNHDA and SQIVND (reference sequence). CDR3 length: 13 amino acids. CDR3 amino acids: CASSMGLVETQYF. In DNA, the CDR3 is TGTGCCAGTAGTATGGGACTAGTAGAGACCCAGTACTTC.